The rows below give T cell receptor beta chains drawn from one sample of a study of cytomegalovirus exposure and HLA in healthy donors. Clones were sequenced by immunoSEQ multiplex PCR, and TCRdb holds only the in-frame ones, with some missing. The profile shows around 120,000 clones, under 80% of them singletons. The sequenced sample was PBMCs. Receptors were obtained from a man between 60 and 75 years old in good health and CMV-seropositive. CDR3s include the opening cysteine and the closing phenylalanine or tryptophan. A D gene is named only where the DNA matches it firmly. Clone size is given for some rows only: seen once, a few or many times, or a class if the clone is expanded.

CDR3nt: TGTGCCAGCAGTTCTATTCAGCCCCAGCATTTT
CDR3aa: CASSSIQPQHF
len: 11
abundance: -
d_gene: -
j_gene: TRBJ1-5
v_gene: TRBV28

CDR3nt: TGTGCCAGCAGCTTGGCCACCAGGTTCTATGGCTACACCTTC
CDR3aa: CASSLATRFYGYTF
len: 14
abundance: -
d_gene: -
j_gene: TRBJ1-2
v_gene: TRBV5-6

CDR3nt: TGTGCCAGCAGGGGGAGATTTGACAGGGCCGAGGCCACCGGGGAGCTGTTTTTT
CDR3aa: CASRGRFDRAEATGELFF
len: 18
abundance: -
d_gene: TRBD1
j_gene: TRBJ2-2
v_gene: TRBV2

CDR3nt: TGTGCCAGCAGCCAGAGGAGCAGGAGGGAGACCCAGTACTTC
CDR3aa: CASSQRSRRETQYF
len: 14
abundance: -
d_gene: -
j_gene: TRBJ2-5
v_gene: TRBV11-1

CDR3nt: TGTGCCAGCAGCGCCTTAGCGGGGGCCCACAATGAGCAGTTCTTC
CDR3aa: CASSALAGAHNEQFF
len: 15
abundance: few
d_gene: TRBD2
j_gene: TRBJ2-1
v_gene: TRBV7-3

CDR3nt: TGCAGCGTCCCTAACCCTGGCGACATGCTTGGGACTGAAGCTTTCTTT
CDR3aa: CSVPNPGDMLGTEAFF
len: 16
abundance: few
d_gene: -
j_gene: TRBJ1-1
v_gene: TRBV29-1

CDR3nt: TGTGCCAGCAGCCCAAGGGTAGCGGGATCGGCAGATACGCAGTATTTT
CDR3aa: CASSPRVAGSADTQYF
len: 16
abundance: few
d_gene: TRBD2
j_gene: TRBJ2-3
v_gene: TRBV7-3

CDR3nt: TGTGCCAGCAGTTCACCACAGGGTAGAGGAAACACCATATATTTT
CDR3aa: CASSSPQGRGNTIYF
len: 15
abundance: -
d_gene: -
j_gene: TRBJ1-3
v_gene: TRBV28

CDR3nt: TGTGCCAGTAGTTTCCTCAAGGAGATCCAGGGAAATAATTCACCCCTCCACTTT
CDR3aa: CASSFLKEIQGNNSPLHF
len: 18
abundance: -
d_gene: -
j_gene: TRBJ1-6
v_gene: TRBV19

CDR3nt: TGTGCCAGCAGCGTAGGGGGGGACCAGCAAAACGAGCAGTTCTTC
CDR3aa: CASSVGGDQQNEQFF
len: 15
abundance: -
d_gene: -
j_gene: TRBJ2-1
v_gene: TRBV9

CDR3nt: TGTGCCAGCAGCTCACGGACAACCGAGCTCTCCTATAATTCACCCCTCCACTTT
CDR3aa: CASSSRTTELSYNSPLHF
len: 18
abundance: once
d_gene: -
j_gene: TRBJ1-6
v_gene: TRBV11-1

CDR3nt: TGTGCCAGCAGTCCCAAGGCGTCAGGCTACGAGCAGTACTTC
CDR3aa: CASSPKASGYEQYF
len: 14
abundance: -
d_gene: -
j_gene: TRBJ2-7
v_gene: TRBV6-6

CDR3nt: TGTGCCAGCAGCTTGGGCGGGGCCGGGACCGGGGAGCTGTTTTTT
CDR3aa: CASSLGGAGTGELFF
len: 15
abundance: -
d_gene: -
j_gene: TRBJ2-2
v_gene: TRBV7-3

CDR3nt: TGTGCCAGCAGCCGAGGGGGTGCAGCGCAAGAGACCCAGTACTTC
CDR3aa: CASSRGGAAQETQYF
len: 15
abundance: -
d_gene: -
j_gene: TRBJ2-5
v_gene: TRBV7-9

CDR3nt: TGCGCCGTACGACTAGCGGGAGCTCTGGGGGCCAACGTCCTGACTTTC
CDR3aa: CAVRLAGALGANVLTF
len: 16
abundance: -
d_gene: TRBD2
j_gene: TRBJ2-6
v_gene: TRBV5-1

CDR3nt: TGTGCCAGCAGCGCTCGACAGGGAATAGGCACAGATACGCAGTATTTT
CDR3aa: CASSARQGIGTDTQYF
len: 16
abundance: -
d_gene: TRBD1
j_gene: TRBJ2-3
v_gene: TRBV9

CDR3nt: TGTGCCAGCTCGCCGGACAGGGGTCCCTACGAGCAGTACTTC
CDR3aa: CASSPDRGPYEQYF
len: 14
abundance: -
d_gene: TRBD1
j_gene: TRBJ2-7
v_gene: TRBV27

CDR3nt: TGTGCCAGCAGCTTGGAGGGGAGGTTTGGCTACACCTTC
CDR3aa: CASSLEGRFGYTF
len: 13
abundance: once
d_gene: -
j_gene: TRBJ1-2
v_gene: TRBV5-5

CDR3nt: TGCGCCAGCAGCTTGGCCGATACTAGCGTCCCCGGGGAGCTGTTTTTT
CDR3aa: CASSLADTSVPGELFF
len: 16
abundance: -
d_gene: TRBD2
j_gene: TRBJ2-2
v_gene: TRBV5-1

CDR3nt: TGTGCCAGCAGTGAACGTTATGGAGGGGGCGCCAACGAGCAGTACTTC
CDR3aa: CASSERYGGGANEQYF
len: 16
abundance: -
d_gene: -
j_gene: TRBJ2-7
v_gene: TRBV6-1

CDR3nt: TGTGCCAGCAGCTCACAGGGGGAATCTGAAGCTTTCTTT
CDR3aa: CASSSQGESEAFF
len: 13
abundance: -
d_gene: TRBD1
j_gene: TRBJ1-1
v_gene: TRBV7-6

CDR3nt: TGTGCCAGCAGTGTAGAACAGGGGAACACAGATACGCAGTATTTT
CDR3aa: CASSVEQGNTDTQYF
len: 15
abundance: -
d_gene: TRBD1
j_gene: TRBJ2-3
v_gene: TRBV2

CDR3nt: TGTGCCTGGATGGGGGCGGATAATGAAAAACTGTTTTTT
CDR3aa: CAWMGADNEKLFF
len: 13
abundance: -
d_gene: -
j_gene: TRBJ1-4
v_gene: TRBV30

CDR3nt: TGCGCCAGCAACCCAGTAGCGGGTAGCTACAATGAGCAGTTCTTC
CDR3aa: CASNPVAGSYNEQFF
len: 15
abundance: -
d_gene: TRBD2
j_gene: TRBJ2-1
v_gene: TRBV5-1

CDR3nt: TGTGCCAGCAGAGCCGGGACAGGGAACACTGAAGCTTTCTTT
CDR3aa: CASRAGTGNTEAFF
len: 14
abundance: once
d_gene: TRBD1
j_gene: TRBJ1-1
v_gene: TRBV6-1

CDR3nt: TGTGCCAGCAGTAGACTGCCCCGACCCACAGATACGCAGTATTTT
CDR3aa: CASSRLPRPTDTQYF
len: 15
abundance: -
d_gene: -
j_gene: TRBJ2-3
v_gene: TRBV6-4

CDR3nt: TGCGCCAGCAGCCAAACTAAGGAGGGAGGGCCAGACGAGCAGTACTTC
CDR3aa: CASSQTKEGGPDEQYF
len: 16
abundance: -
d_gene: TRBD2
j_gene: TRBJ2-7
v_gene: TRBV4-1

CDR3nt: TGTGCCAGCAGTGAAGCGAACTACGAGCAGTACTTC
CDR3aa: CASSEANYEQYF
len: 12
abundance: -
d_gene: -
j_gene: TRBJ2-7
v_gene: TRBV6-1

CDR3nt: TGTGCCAGCAGCTTAGGGACTAGCGGGGGATTGCCCTACGAGCAGTACTTC
CDR3aa: CASSLGTSGGLPYEQYF
len: 17
abundance: -
d_gene: TRBD2
j_gene: TRBJ2-7
v_gene: TRBV7-6

CDR3nt: TGCGCCAGCAGCCATTTGACAGGGGGGATAGATGGCTACACCTTC
CDR3aa: CASSHLTGGIDGYTF
len: 15
abundance: -
d_gene: TRBD1
j_gene: TRBJ1-2
v_gene: TRBV4-1

CDR3nt: TGTGCCAGCAGCTTAGCCCGGACTAGCGGGAATCCGTACTTC
CDR3aa: CASSLARTSGNPYF
len: 14
abundance: -
d_gene: TRBD2
j_gene: TRBJ2-7
v_gene: TRBV11-2

CDR3nt: TGTGCCAGTAGTATAGCGGCAGGGGGAGGCCAAGAGACCCAGTACTTC
CDR3aa: CASSIAAGGGQETQYF
len: 16
abundance: -
d_gene: -
j_gene: TRBJ2-5
v_gene: TRBV19

CDR3nt: TGTGCCAGTATTCCGACAGGGGGTTACGAGCAGTACTTC
CDR3aa: CASIPTGGYEQYF
len: 13
abundance: once
d_gene: TRBD1
j_gene: TRBJ2-7
v_gene: TRBV19

CDR3nt: TGTGCCAGCAGCCCCCGGGCCCTGGGAGAAAACACTGAAGCTTTCTTT
CDR3aa: CASSPRALGENTEAFF
len: 16
abundance: -
d_gene: -
j_gene: TRBJ1-1
v_gene: TRBV7-3

CDR3nt: TGCGCCAGCAGCTTGGATCCACAGACTAACTATGGCTACACCTTC
CDR3aa: CASSLDPQTNYGYTF
len: 15
abundance: -
d_gene: -
j_gene: TRBJ1-2
v_gene: TRBV5-1

CDR3nt: TGTGCCAGCAGCCCCCGGGGGAGCGGGGGCTACGAGCAGTACTTC
CDR3aa: CASSPRGSGGYEQYF
len: 15
abundance: -
d_gene: TRBD2
j_gene: TRBJ2-7
v_gene: TRBV9

CDR3nt: TGCAGTGCTAGAGTTAGGGGGACCCAGTACTTC
CDR3aa: CSARVRGTQYF
len: 11
abundance: -
d_gene: -
j_gene: TRBJ2-5
v_gene: TRBV20-1

CDR3nt: TGCGCCAGCAGCCATCTGAGTCCTAGCACAGATACGCAGTATTTT
CDR3aa: CASSHLSPSTDTQYF
len: 15
abundance: -
d_gene: -
j_gene: TRBJ2-3
v_gene: TRBV4-1